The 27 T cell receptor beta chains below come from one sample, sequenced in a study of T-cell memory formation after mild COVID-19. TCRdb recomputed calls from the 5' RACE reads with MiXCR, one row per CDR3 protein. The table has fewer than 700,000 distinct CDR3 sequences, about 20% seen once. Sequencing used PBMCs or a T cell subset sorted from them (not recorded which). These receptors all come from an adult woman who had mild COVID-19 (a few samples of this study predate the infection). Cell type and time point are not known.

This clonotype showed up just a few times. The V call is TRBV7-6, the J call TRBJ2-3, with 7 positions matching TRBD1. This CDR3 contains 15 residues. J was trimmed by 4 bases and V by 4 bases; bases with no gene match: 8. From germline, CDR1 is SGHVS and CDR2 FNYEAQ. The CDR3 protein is CASSSQTGSADTQYF. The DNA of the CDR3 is TGTGCCAGCAGCTCTCAGACAGGGAGTGCAGATACGCAGTATTTT.

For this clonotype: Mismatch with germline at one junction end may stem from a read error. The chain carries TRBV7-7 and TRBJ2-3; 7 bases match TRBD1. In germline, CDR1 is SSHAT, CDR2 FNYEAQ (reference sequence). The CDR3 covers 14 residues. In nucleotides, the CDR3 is TGTGCTAGCAGTAAAGGACAGGCCACAGATACGCAGTATTTT. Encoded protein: CASSKGQATDTQYF.

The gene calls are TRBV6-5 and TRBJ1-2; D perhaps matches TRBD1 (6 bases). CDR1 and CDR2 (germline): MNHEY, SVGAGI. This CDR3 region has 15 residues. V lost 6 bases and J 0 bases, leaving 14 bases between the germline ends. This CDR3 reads CASRPHRVSNYGYTF. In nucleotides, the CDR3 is TGTGCCAGCAGGCCCCACAGGGTATCTAACTATGGCTACACCTTC.

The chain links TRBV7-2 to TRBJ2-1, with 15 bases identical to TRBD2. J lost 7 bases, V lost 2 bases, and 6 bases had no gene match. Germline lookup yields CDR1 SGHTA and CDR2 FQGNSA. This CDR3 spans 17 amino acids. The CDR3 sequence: CASSLRTSGGARNEQFF. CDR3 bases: TGTGCCAGCAGCTTACGGACTAGCGGGGGGGCGCGGAATGAGCAGTTCTTC.

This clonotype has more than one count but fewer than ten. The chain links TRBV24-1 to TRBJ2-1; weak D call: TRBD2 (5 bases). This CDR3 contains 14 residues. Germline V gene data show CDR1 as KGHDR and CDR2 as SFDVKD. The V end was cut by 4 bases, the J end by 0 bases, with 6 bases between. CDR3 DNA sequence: TGTGCCACCAGTGAGGGGAGCTCCTACAATGAGCAGTTCTTC. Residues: CATSEGSSYNEQFF.

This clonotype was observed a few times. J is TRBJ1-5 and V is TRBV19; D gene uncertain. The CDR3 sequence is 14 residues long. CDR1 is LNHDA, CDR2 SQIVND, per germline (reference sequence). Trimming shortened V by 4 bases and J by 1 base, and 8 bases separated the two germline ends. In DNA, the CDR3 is TGTGCCAGTAGTAACTTGGGAAGCAATCAGCCCCAGCATTTT. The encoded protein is CASSNLGSNQPQHF.

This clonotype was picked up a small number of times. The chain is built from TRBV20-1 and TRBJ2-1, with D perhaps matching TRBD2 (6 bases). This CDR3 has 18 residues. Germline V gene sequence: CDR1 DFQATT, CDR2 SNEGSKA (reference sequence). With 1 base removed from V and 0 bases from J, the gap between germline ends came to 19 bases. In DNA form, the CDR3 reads TGCAGTGCTAGAGGGGCCCTAGGGAGGACAAGCTCCTACAATGAGCAGTTCTTC. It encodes CSARGALGRTSSYNEQFF.

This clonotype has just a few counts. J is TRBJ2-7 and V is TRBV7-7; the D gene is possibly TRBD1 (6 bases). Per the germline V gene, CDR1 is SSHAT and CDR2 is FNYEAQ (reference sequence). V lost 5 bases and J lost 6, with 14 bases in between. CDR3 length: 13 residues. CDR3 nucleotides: TGTGCCAGCAGCCTTACAGGGCAAGGCGAGCAGTACTTC. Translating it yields CASSLTGQGEQYF.

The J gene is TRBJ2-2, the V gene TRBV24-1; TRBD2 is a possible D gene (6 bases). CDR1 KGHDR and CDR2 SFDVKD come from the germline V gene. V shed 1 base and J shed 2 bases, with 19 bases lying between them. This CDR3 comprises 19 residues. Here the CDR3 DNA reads TGTGCCACCAGTGATTTTGGCCTAGGAGGGAGGAGAAACACCGGGGAGCTGTTTTTT. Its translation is CATSDFGLGGRRNTGELFF.

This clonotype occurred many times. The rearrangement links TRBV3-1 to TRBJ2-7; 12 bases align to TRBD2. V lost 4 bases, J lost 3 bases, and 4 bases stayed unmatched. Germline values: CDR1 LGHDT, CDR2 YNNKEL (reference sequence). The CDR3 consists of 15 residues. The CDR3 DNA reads TGTGCCAGCAGCCTAACGACTAGCGGGGGCTACGAGCAGTACTTC. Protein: CASSLTTSGGYEQYF.

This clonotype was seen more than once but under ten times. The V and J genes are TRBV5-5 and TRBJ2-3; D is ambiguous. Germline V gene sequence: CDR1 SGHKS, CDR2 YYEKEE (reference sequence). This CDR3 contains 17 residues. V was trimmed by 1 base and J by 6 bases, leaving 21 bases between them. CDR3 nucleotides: TGTGCCAGCAGCTTGATTTACGGCGTCCCCCCGGCGGATACGCAGTATTTT. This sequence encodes CASSLIYGVPPADTQYF.

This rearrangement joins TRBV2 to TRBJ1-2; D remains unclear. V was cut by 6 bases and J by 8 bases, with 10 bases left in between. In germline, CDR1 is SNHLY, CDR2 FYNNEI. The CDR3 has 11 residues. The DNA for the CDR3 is TGTGCCAGCAGCGTTTCTAGGGGCTACACCTTC. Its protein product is CASSVSRGYTF.

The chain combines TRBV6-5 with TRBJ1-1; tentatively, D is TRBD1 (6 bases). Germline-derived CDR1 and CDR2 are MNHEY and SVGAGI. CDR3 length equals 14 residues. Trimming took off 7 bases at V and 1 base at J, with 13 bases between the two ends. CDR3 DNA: TGTGCCAGCACCAGAACAGGGTGGAACACTGAAGCTTTCTTT. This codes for CASTRTGWNTEAFF.

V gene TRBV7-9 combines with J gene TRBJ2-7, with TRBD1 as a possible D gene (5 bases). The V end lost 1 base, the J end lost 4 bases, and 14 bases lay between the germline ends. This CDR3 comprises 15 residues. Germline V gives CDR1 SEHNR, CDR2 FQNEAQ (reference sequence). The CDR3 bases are TGTGCCAGCAGCTTAGACGGTGTGGGGCGATACGAGCAGTACTTC. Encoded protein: CASSLDGVGRYEQYF.

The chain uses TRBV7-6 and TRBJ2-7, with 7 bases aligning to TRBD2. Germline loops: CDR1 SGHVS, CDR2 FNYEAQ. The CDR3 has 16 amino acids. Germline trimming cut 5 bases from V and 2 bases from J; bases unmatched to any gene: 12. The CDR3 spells CASSPATERGTYEQYF. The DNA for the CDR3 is TGTGCCAGCAGCCCCGCTACCGAGCGGGGTACCTACGAGCAGTACTTC.

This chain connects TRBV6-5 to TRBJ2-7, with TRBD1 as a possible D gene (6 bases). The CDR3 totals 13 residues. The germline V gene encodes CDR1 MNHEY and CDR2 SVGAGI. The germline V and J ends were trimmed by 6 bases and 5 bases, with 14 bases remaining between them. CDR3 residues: CASSPRAGDEQYF. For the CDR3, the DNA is TGTGCCAGCAGCCCCCGAGCAGGGGACGAGCAGTACTTC.

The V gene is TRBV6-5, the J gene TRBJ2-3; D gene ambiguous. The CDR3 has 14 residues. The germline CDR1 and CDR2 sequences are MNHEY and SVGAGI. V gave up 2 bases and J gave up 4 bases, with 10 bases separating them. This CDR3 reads CASSYVEEPDTQYF. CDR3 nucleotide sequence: TGTGCCAGCAGTTACGTAGAAGAACCAGATACGCAGTATTTT.

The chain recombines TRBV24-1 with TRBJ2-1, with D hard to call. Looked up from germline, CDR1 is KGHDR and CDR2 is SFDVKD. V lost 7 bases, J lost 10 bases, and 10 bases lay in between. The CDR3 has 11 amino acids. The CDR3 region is CATSSPREQFF. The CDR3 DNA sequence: TGTGCCACCAGCAGCCCGAGGGAGCAGTTCTTC.

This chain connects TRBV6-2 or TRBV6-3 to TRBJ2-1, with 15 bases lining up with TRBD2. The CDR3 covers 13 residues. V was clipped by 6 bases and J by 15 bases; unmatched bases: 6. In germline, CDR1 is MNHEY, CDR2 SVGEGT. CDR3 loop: CASRGLAGGRWFF. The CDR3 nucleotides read TGTGCCAGCAGGGGACTAGCGGGGGGTAGGTGGTTCTTC.

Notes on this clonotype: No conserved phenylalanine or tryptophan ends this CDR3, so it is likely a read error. The CDR3 region is CASDGSLREGEHEQYL. The CDR3, as DNA: TGTGCCAGTGATGGATCCCTCCGGGAGGGTGAACACGAGCAGTACTTA. The chain employs TRBV11-3 and TRBJ2-7; 8 nucleotides line up with TRBD2. The CDR3 is made up of 16 amino acids. CDR1 and CDR2 (germline): SGHNT, YENEEA. V gave up 9 bases and J gave up 5 bases; unmatched junction bases: 18.

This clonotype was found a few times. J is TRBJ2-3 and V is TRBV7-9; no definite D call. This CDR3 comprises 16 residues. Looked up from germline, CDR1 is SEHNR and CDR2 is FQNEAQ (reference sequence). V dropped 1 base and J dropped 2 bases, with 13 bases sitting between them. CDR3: CASSLVREPLTDTQYF. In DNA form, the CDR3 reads TGTGCCAGCAGCTTAGTTAGGGAACCCCTCACAGATACGCAGTATTTT.

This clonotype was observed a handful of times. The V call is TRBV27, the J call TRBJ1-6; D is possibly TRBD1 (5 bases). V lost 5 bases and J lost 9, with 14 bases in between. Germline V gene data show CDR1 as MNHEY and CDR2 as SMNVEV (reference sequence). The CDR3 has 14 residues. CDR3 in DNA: TGTGCCAGCAGTCCTGGGGCGGGTAGTTCACCCCTCCACTTT. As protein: CASSPGAGSSPLHF.

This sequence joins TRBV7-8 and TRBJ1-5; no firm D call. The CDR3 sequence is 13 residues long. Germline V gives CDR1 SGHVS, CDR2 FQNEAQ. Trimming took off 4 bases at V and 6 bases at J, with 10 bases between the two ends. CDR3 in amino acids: CASSSLGVQPQHF. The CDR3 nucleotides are TGTGCCAGCAGCTCACTAGGAGTTCAGCCCCAGCATTTT.

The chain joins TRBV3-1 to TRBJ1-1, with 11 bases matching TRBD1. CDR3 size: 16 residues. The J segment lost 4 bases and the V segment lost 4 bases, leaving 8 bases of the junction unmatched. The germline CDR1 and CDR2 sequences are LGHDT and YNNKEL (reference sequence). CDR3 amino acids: CASSPRTGGSLTEAFF. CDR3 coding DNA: TGTGCCAGCAGCCCTCGGACAGGGGGCTCGCTCACTGAAGCTTTCTTT.

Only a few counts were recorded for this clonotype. The CDR3 DNA is TGTGCCAGCAGCCTGTGGGGGGATGAGCAGTTCTTC. It is translated as CASSLWGDEQFF. The chain employs TRBV7-2 and TRBJ2-1, with a weak D call TRBD2 (6 bases). Per germline, CDR1 SGHTA and CDR2 FQGNSA. The CDR3 spans 12 residues. V was pared by 5 bases and J by 8 bases, with 10 bases between.

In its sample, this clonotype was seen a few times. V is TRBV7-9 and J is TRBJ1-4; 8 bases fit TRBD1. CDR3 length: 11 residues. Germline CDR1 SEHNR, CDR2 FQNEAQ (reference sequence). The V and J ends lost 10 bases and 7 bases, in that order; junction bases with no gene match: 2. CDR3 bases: TGTGCCACCAGGGGGCCTGAAAAACTGTTTTTT. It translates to CATRGPEKLFF.

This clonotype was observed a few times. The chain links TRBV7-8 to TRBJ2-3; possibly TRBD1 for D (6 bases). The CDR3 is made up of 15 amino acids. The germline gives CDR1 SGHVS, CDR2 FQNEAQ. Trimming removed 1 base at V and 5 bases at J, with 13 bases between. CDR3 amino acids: CASSLEAGAEDTQYF. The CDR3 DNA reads TGTGCCAGCAGCTTAGAGGCAGGGGCGGAAGATACGCAGTATTTT.